The clone carrying this T cell receptor beta chain was seen just once. This same CDR3 is encoded by further DNA sequences in the sample. These data originate in a study of blood T cell repertoires in COVID-19. Trimming pared 2 bases from V and 1 base from J, leaving 5 bases between. This CDR3 is 13 amino acids long. Generated by immunoSEQ multiplex PCR, the TCRdb table keeps only in-frame clones and is missing some. The sample carries around 62,000 clones, around 85% recorded once. This receptor was taken from a man aged 50 or older with acute or convalescent COVID-19. The sequencing sample was made of peripheral blood. This chain joins TRBV12-3 or TRBV12-4 and TRBJ2-5; D remains unclear. As DNA, the CDR3 is TGTGCCAGCAGTTTAAACAGCCAAGAGACCCAGTACTTC. This gives the protein CASSLNSQETQYF.